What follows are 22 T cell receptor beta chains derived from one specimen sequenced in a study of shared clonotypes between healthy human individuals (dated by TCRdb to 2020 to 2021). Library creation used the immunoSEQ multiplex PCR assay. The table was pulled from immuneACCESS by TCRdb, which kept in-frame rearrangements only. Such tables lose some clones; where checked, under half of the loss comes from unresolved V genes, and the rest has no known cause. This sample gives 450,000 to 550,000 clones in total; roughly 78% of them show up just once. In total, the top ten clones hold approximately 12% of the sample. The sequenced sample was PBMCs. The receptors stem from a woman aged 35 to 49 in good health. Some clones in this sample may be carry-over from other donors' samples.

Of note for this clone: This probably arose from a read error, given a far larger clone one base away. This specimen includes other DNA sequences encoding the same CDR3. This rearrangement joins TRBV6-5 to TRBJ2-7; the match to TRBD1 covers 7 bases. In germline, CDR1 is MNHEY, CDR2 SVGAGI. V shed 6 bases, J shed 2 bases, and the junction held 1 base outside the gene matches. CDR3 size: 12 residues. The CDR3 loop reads CASRTGTYEQYF. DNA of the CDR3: TGTGCCAGCAGGACAGGGACCTACGAGCAGTACTTC.

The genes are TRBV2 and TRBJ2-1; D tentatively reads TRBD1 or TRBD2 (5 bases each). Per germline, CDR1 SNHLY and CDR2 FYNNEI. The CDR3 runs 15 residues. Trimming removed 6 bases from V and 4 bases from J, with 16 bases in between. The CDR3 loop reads CASSSGTPTYNEQFF. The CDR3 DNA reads TGTGCCAGCAGCTCCGGGACCCCAACATACAATGAGCAGTTCTTC.

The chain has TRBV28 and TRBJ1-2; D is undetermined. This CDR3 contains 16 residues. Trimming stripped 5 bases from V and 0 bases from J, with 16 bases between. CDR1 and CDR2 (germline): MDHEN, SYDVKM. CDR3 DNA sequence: TGTGCCAGCAGTACCCCTTCTACAGCCTCTAACTATGGCTACACCTTC. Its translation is CASSTPSTASNYGYTF.

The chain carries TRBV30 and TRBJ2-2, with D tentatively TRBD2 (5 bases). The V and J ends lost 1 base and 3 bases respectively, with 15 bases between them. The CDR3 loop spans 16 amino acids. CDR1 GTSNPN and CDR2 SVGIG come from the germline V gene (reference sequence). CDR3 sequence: CAWSAPAARDTGELFF. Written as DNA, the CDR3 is TGTGCCTGGAGTGCCCCAGCCGCGAGGGACACCGGGGAGCTGTTTTTT.

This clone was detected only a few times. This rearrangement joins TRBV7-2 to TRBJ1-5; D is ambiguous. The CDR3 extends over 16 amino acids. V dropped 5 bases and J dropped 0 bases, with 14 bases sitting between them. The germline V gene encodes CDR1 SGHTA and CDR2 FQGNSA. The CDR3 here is CASSSSAGNSNQPQHF. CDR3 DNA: TGTGCCAGCAGCAGCTCCGCAGGAAATAGCAATCAGCCCCAGCATTTT.

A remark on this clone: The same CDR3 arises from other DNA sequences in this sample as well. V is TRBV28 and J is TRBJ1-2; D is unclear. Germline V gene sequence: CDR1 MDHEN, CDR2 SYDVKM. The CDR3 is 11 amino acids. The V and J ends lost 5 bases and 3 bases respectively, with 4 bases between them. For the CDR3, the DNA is TGTGCCAGCAGTCGGGACTATGGCTACACCTTC. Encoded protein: CASSRDYGYTF.

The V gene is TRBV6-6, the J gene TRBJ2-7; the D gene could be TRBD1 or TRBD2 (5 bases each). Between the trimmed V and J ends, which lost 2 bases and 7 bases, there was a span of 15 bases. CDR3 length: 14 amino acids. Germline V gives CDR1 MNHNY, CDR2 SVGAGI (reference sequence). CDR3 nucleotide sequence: TGTGCCAGCAGTTACGCATCATCGAGGGGTGAGCAGTACTTC. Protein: CASSYASSRGEQYF.

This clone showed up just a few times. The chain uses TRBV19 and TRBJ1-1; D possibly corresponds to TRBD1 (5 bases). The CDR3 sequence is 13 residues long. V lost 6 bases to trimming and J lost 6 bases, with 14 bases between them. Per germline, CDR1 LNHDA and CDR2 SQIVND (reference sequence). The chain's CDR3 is CASRNLGGAEAFF. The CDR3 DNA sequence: TGTGCCAGTAGGAACCTCGGGGGGGCTGAAGCTTTCTTT. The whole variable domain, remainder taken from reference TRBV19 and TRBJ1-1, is DGGITQSPKYLFRKEGQNVTLSCEQNLNHDAMYWYRQDPGQGLRLIYYSQIVNDFQKGDIAEGYSVSREKKESFPLTVTSAQKNPTAFYLCASRNLGGAEAFFGQGTRLTVV.

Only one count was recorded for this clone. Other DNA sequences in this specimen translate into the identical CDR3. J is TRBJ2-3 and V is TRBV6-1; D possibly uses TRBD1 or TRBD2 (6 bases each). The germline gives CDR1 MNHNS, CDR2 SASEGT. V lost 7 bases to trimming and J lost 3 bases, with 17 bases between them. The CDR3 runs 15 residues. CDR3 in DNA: TGTGCCAGCACCCCGAGAGGGGGGTCGACAGATACGCAGTATTTT. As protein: CASTPRGGSTDTQYF.

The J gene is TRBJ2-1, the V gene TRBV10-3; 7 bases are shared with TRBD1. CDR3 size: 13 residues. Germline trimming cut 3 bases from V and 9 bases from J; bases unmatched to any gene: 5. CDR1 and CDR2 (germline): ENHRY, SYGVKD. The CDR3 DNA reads TGTGCCATCAGTGACGGACAGGCACTTGAGCAGTTCTTC. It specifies CAISDGQALEQFF.

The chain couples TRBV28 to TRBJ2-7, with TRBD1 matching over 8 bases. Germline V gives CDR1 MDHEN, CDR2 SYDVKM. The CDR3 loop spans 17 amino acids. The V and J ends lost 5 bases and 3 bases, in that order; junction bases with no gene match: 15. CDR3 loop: CASSPGTGGLTLYEQYF. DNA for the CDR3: TGTGCCAGCAGTCCCGGGACAGGAGGGTTGACACTCTACGAGCAGTACTTC. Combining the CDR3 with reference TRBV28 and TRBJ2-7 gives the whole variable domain DVKVTQSSRYLVKRTGEKVFLECVQDMDHENMFWYRQDPGLGLRLIYFSYDVKMKEKGDIPEGYSVSREKKERFSLILESASTNQTSMYLCASSPGTGGLTLYEQYFGPGTRLTVT.

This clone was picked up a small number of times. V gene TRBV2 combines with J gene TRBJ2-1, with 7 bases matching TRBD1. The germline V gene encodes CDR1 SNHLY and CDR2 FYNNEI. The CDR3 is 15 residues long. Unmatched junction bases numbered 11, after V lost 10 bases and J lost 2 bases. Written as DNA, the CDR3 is TGTGCCAACCCTGAGGGGGCCGGCACCTACAATGAGCAGTTCTTC. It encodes CANPEGAGTYNEQFF.

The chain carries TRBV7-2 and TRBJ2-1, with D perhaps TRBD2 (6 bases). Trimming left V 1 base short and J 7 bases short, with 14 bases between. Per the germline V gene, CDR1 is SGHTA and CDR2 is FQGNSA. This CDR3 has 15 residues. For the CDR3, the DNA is TGTGCCAGCAGCTTAGACCGGGAGTCCCTAAATGAGCAGTTCTTC. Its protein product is CASSLDRESLNEQFF.

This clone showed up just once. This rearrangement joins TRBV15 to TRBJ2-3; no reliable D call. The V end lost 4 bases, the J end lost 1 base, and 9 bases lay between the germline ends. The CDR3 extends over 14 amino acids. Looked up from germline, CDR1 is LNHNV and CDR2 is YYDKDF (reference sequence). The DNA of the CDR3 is TGTGCCACCAGCACCCGTAAAGGCACAGATACGCAGTATTTT. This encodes CATSTRKGTDTQYF.

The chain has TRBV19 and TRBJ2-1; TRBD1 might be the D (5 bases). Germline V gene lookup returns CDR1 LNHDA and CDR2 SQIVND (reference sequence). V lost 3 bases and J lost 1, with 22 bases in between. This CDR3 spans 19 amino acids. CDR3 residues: CASSIVGIVRTPSYNEQFF. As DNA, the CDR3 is TGTGCCAGTAGTATTGTCGGAATCGTAAGGACACCATCCTACAATGAGCAGTTCTTC.

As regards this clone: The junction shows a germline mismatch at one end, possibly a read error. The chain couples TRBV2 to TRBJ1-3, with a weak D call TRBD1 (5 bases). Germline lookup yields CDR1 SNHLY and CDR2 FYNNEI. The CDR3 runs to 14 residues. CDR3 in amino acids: CASSGQGSGTTIYF. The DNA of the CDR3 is TGTGCCAGCAGTGGTCAGGGCTCTGGAACCACCATATATTTT.

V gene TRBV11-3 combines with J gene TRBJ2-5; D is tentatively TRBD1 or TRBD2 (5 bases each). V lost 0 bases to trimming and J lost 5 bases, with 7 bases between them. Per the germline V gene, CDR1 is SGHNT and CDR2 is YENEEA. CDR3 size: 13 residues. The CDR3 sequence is CASSLEGDETQYF. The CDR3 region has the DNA TGTGCCAGCAGCTTAGAGGGGGATGAGACCCAGTACTTC. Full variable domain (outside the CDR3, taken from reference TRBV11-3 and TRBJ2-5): EAGVVQSPRYKIIEKKQPVAFWCNPISGHNTLYWYLQNLGQGPELLIRYENEEAVDDSQLPKDRFSAERLKGVDSTLKIQPAELGDSAVYLCASSLEGDETQYFGPGTRLLVL.

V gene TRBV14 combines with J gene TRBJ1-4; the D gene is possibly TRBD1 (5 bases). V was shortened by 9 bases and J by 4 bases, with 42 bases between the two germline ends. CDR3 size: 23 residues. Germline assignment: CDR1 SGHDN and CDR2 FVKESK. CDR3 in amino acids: CARRTPSRRDSLKFPDHNEKLFF. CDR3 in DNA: TGTGCCAGAAGGACCCCCTCACGGCGCGACAGCCTCAAATTCCCGGACCATAATGAAAAACTGTTTTTT.

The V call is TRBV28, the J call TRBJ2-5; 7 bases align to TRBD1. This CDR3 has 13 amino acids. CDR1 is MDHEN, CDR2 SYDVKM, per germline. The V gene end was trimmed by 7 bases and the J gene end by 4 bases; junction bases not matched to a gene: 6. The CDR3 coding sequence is TGTGCCAGCACCCTCGGACAGGTAGAGACCCAGTACTTC. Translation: CASTLGQVETQYF.

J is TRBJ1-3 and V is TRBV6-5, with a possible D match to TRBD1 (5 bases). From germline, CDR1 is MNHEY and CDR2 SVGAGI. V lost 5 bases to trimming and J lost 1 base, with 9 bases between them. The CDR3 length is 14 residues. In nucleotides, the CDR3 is TGTGCCAGCAGTCCCGGGGCTTCTGGAAACACCATATATTTT. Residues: CASSPGASGNTIYF.

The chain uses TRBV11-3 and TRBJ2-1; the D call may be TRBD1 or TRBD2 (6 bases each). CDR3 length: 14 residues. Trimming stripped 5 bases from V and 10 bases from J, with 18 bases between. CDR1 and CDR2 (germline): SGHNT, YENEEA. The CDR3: CASSLGRGPGEQFF. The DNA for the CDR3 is TGTGCCAGCAGCCTCGGACGGGGGCCGGGGGAGCAGTTCTTC. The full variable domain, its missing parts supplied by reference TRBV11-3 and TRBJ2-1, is EAGVVQSPRYKIIEKKQPVAFWCNPISGHNTLYWYLQNLGQGPELLIRYENEEAVDDSQLPKDRFSAERLKGVDSTLKIQPAELGDSAVYLCASSLGRGPGEQFFGPGTRLTVL.

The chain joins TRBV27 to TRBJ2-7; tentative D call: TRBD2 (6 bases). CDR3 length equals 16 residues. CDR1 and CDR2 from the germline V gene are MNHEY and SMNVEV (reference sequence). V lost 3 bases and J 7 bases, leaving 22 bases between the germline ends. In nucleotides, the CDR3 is TGTGCCAGCAGTTTCATCGCCGGGACTCCCCCTCGGGAGCAGTACTTC. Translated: CASSFIAGTPPREQYF.